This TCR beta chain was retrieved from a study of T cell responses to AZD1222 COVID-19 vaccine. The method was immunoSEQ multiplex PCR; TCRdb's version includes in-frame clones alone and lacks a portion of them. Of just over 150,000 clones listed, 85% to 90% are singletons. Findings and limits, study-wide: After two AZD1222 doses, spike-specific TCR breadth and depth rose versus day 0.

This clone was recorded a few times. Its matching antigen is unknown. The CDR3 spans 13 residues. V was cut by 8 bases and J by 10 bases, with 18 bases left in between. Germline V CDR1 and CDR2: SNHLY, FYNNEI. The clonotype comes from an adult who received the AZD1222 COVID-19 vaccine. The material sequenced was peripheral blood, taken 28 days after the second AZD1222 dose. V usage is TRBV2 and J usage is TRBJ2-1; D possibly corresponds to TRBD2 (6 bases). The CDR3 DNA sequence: TGTGCCAGCGGGGCGATCGCCCGGGGGGAGCAGTTCTTC. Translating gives CASGAIARGEQFF.